This entry lists 26 T cell receptor beta chains sequenced from one sample in a study of PD-L1 blockade in urothelial cancer. The method was immunoSEQ multiplex PCR; TCRdb's version includes in-frame clones alone and lacks a portion of them. Of 40,000 or so clones listed, 82% are singletons. Sequenced material: PBMCs, taken around atezolizumab (anti-PD-L1) treatment. The receptors originated from a man aged 60-69 years with urothelial cancer.

The chain uses TRBV11-2 and TRBJ1-2; possibly TRBD1 for D (6 bases). V was trimmed by 3 bases and J by 2 bases, leaving 13 bases between them. Per the germline V gene, CDR1 is SGHAT and CDR2 is FQNNGV. The CDR3 spans 15 residues. CDR3 loop: CASSFPGASNYGYTF. Here the CDR3 DNA reads TGTGCCAGCAGCTTTCCAGGGGCGTCCAACTATGGCTACACCTTC. Drawing the rest from reference TRBV11-2 and TRBJ1-2, the complete variable domain is EAGVAQSPRYKIIEKRQSVAFWCNPISGHATLYWYQQILGQGPKLLIQFQNNGVVDDSQLPKDRFSAERLKGVDSTLKIQPAKLEDSAVYLCASSFPGASNYGYTFGSGTRLTVV.

In this sample, this clone turned up once. The rearrangement joins TRBV9 to TRBJ2-3; D unresolved. The CDR3 length is 15 residues. The V and J ends lost 4 bases and 3 bases respectively, with 15 bases between them. The germline V gene encodes CDR1 SGDLS and CDR2 YYNGEE. The CDR3 DNA follows: TGTGCCAGCAGCCCCTTCGGGTCAAAAACAGATACGCAGTATTTT. This encodes CASSPFGSKTDTQYF.

This chain joins TRBV9 and TRBJ2-1, with 12 bases that match TRBD2. Germline values: CDR1 SGDLS, CDR2 YYNGEE. The CDR3 extends over 16 amino acids. V lost 3 bases to trimming and J lost 4 bases; unmatched junction nucleotides: 5. This CDR3 is CASSALTSGGYNEQFF. The CDR3, as DNA: TGTGCCAGCAGCGCCCTAACTAGCGGGGGGTACAATGAGCAGTTCTTC.

The chain employs TRBV28 and TRBJ2-5; D is possibly TRBD1 (8 bases). The ends were cut back, 5 bases at V and 5 bases at J, with 24 bases in the middle. Germline V CDR1 and CDR2: MDHEN, SYDVKM. CDR3 length: 17 residues. CDR3 sequence reads: CASSRGGGQGASETQYF. The CDR3 DNA reads as TGTGCCAGCAGTAGGGGGGGTGGGCAGGGGGCATCGGAGACCCAGTACTTC.

This sequence joins TRBV9 and TRBJ1-1, with a weak D call TRBD1 (5 bases). The CDR3 runs to 14 residues. The germline CDR1 and CDR2 sequences are SGDLS and YYNGEE. Trimming took 5 bases from V and 3 from J, leaving 14 bases between them. The DNA of the CDR3 is TGTGCCAGCAGTCCCGTCCGGGGGGACACTGAAGCTTTCTTT. Amino acids: CASSPVRGDTEAFF.

The chain has TRBV9 and TRBJ2-7; TRBD1 aligns across 11 bases. From germline, CDR1 is SGDLS and CDR2 YYNGEE. This CDR3 is 15 amino acids long. Trimming at V came to 0 bases and at J to 3 bases, leaving 2 bases not matched to a gene. CDR3 coding DNA: TGTGCCAGCAGCGTAGGAGGGACAGGGGGCTACGAGCAGTACTTC. It yields the protein CASSVGGTGGYEQYF.

V usage is TRBV6-1 and J usage is TRBJ2-5, with D perhaps TRBD2 (5 bases). Germline-derived CDR1 and CDR2 are MNHNS and SASEGT. The CDR3 extends over 17 amino acids. V was cut by 1 base and J by 1 base, with 16 bases left in between. The CDR3 is CASSEVGLGQRQETQYF. In DNA form, the CDR3 reads TGTGCCAGCAGTGAAGTCGGACTTGGGCAGCGCCAAGAGACCCAGTACTTC.

This clone occurred a few times. CDR3 nucleotides: TGTGCCAGCAGTAGGGGACAGATCTATGGCTACACCTTC. This codes for CASSRGQIYGYTF. This chain uses TRBV7-2 with TRBJ1-2, with TRBD1 matching over 7 bases. V was pared by 6 bases and J by 4 bases, with 5 bases of the junction left unmatched. The CDR3 length is 13 residues. The germline gives CDR1 SGHTA, CDR2 FQGNSA.

The J gene is TRBJ1-1, the V gene TRBV12-1. TRBV12-1 is a documented pseudogene. The CDR3 runs 12 residues. In DNA, the CDR3 is TGTGCCAGCAGCTTTGCTCGTCTTGAAGCTTTCTTT. Residues: CASSFARLEAFF.

The rearrangement links TRBV29-1 to TRBJ2-7, with a possible D match to TRBD1 (6 bases). There are 13 residues in the CDR3. The V end lost 3 bases, the J end lost 3 bases, and 12 bases lay between the germline ends. CDR1 and CDR2 from the germline V gene are SQVTM and ANQGSEA. The CDR3: CSVEKLGGYEQYF. The CDR3 nucleotides read TGCAGCGTTGAGAAACTAGGGGGCTACGAGCAGTACTTC.

The chain employs TRBV27 and TRBJ2-1; D perhaps matches TRBD2 (6 bases). Per germline, CDR1 MNHEY and CDR2 SMNVEV (reference sequence). Trimming removed 4 bases at V and 3 bases at J, with 13 bases between. This CDR3 has 15 amino acids. The CDR3, as DNA: TGTGCCAGCAGTTCCGCGGGGACGGGCTACAATGAGCAGTTCTTC. Its protein product is CASSSAGTGYNEQFF.

The genes are TRBV18 and TRBJ2-6; D possibly corresponds to TRBD1 (6 bases). V lost 0 bases to trimming and J lost 0 bases, with 15 bases between them. Germline V gene sequence: CDR1 KGHSH, CDR2 LQKENI. CDR3 length: 19 amino acids. DNA of the CDR3: TGTGCCAGCTCACCACCGGGGACACAATGGGGCTCTGGGGCCAACGTCCTGACTTTC. It translates to CASSPPGTQWGSGANVLTF.

The V gene is TRBV2, the J gene TRBJ2-2; 9 bases match TRBD2. V lost 6 bases and J lost 9; bases outside the gene matches: 11. CDR1 SNHLY and CDR2 FYNNEI come from the germline V gene. The CDR3 has 15 residues. The DNA for the CDR3 is TGTGCCAGCAGATCGGGCGGGGGGGCCGAAAGGGAGCTGTTTTTT. This gives the protein CASRSGGGAERELFF.

Worth noting for this clone: The same CDR3 arises from other DNA sequences in this sample as well. The J gene is TRBJ2-5, the V gene TRBV7-6; TRBD2 aligns across 8 bases. With 1 base clipped from V and 5 bases from J, the junction kept 3 bases outside the gene matches. CDR3 length: 14 residues. Germline V lookup: CDR1 SGHVS, CDR2 FNYEAQ. CDR3 bases: TGTGCCAGCAGCTTAGTAGCGGGGCGGGAGACCCAGTACTTC. This gives the protein CASSLVAGRETQYF.

V gene TRBV6-6 combines with J gene TRBJ2-2, with 9 bases lining up with TRBD1. Germline-derived CDR1 and CDR2 are MNHNY and SVGAGI (reference sequence). The CDR3 length is 15 residues. The junction had 4 bases not matched to a gene; V was cut back by 5 bases and J by 3 bases. The CDR3 nucleotides are TGTGCCAGCAGTGCGGGACAGGGTCACACCGGGGAGCTGTTTTTT. Translated, it gives CASSAGQGHTGELFF.

The gene calls are TRBV28 and TRBJ2-3; 7 bases line up with TRBD1. The CDR3 runs 14 residues. The junction had 5 bases not matched to a gene; V was cut back by 5 bases and J by 3 bases. CDR1 MDHEN and CDR2 SYDVKM come from the germline V gene. The CDR3 DNA reads TGTGCCAGCAGTGCCGGGACAGCAACAGATACGCAGTATTTT. It yields the protein CASSAGTATDTQYF.

This clone occurred a few times. CDR3 residues: CAWSPFAADTQYF. CDR3 DNA sequence: TGTGCCTGGTCCCCATTCGCGGCAGATACGCAGTATTTT. The V and J genes are TRBV7-9 and TRBJ2-3; D not certain. Trimming removed 11 bases from V and 4 bases from J, with 16 bases in between. The CDR3 has 13 residues. Germline CDR1 is SEHNR and CDR2 is FQNEAQ (reference sequence). The entire variable domain, with the rest obtained from reference TRBV7-9 and TRBJ2-3, is as follows: DTGVSQNPRHKITKRGQNVTFRCDPISEHNRLYWYRQTLGQGPEFLTYFQNEAQLEKSRLLSDRFSAERPKGSFSTLEIQRTEQGDSAMYLCAWSPFAADTQYFGPGTRLTVL.

V is TRBV18 and J is TRBJ1-3; no clear D. This CDR3 contains 15 residues. Germline V gene data show CDR1 as KGHSH and CDR2 as LQKENI. V was trimmed by 5 bases and J by 0 bases, leaving 11 bases between them. This CDR3 is CASSESTNSGNTIYF. CDR3 sequence (DNA): TGTGCCAGCTCAGAATCAACTAACTCTGGAAACACCATATATTTT. Filled out from reference TRBV18 and TRBJ1-3, the complete variable domain reads NAGVMQNPRHLVRRRGQEARLRCSPMKGHSHVYWYRQLPEEGLKFMVYLQKENIIDESGMPKERFSAEFPKEGPSILRIQQVVRGDSAAYFCASSESTNSGNTIYFGEGSWLTVV.

The chain has TRBV18 and TRBJ1-2; no firm D call. In germline, CDR1 is KGHSH, CDR2 LQKENI. Trimming removed 4 bases at V and 9 bases at J, with 15 bases between. The CDR3 contains 13 residues. CDR3 coding DNA: TGTGCCAGCTCACGAGCGGGCGGGGAGAGCTACACCTTC. It specifies CASSRAGGESYTF.

The V and J genes are TRBV5-1 and TRBJ1-6, with a weak D call TRBD1 (6 bases). The CDR3 extends over 13 amino acids. In germline, CDR1 is SGHRS, CDR2 YFSETQ. V was clipped by 6 bases and J by 7 bases, with 11 bases between them. DNA of the CDR3: TGCGCCAGCACAGGGGATCTCAATTCACCCCTCCACTTT. It specifies CASTGDLNSPLHF.

The chain couples TRBV6-5 to TRBJ1-5; 9 bases line up with TRBD1. Germline CDR1 is MNHEY and CDR2 is SVGAGI. V trimming: 6 bases; J trimming: 4 bases; junction bases outside the gene matches: 4. The CDR3 is made up of 14 amino acids. The DNA of the CDR3 is TGTGCCAGCAGGGCCGGGACAGGGAATCAGCCCCAGCATTTT. It translates to CASRAGTGNQPQHF.

This rearrangement joins TRBV28 to TRBJ1-4; 9 bases map to TRBD1. The CDR3 is 18 amino acids. Germline V lookup: CDR1 MDHEN, CDR2 SYDVKM. Unmatched junction bases numbered 10, after V lost 5 bases and J lost 0 bases. CDR3 in amino acids: CASSEIPGQGATNEKLFF. CDR3 nucleotide sequence: TGTGCCAGCAGTGAGATACCGGGACAGGGTGCAACTAATGAAAAACTGTTTTTT. The entire variable domain, with the rest obtained from reference TRBV28 and TRBJ1-4, is as follows: DVKVTQSSRYLVKRTGEKVFLECVQDMDHENMFWYRQDPGLGLRLIYFSYDVKMKEKGDIPEGYSVSREKKERFSLILESASTNQTSMYLCASSEIPGQGATNEKLFFGSGTQLSVL.

The rearrangement joins TRBV5-7 to TRBJ1-2; TRBD1 matches 7 bases. TRBV5-7 is labeled an ORF, and its function is uncertain. Germline trimming cut 4 bases from V and 7 bases from J; bases unmatched to any gene: 13. The CDR3 sequence is 15 residues long. The CDR3: CASSGKRTGRLGYTF. In DNA form, the CDR3 reads TGTGCCAGCAGCGGGAAAAGGACAGGTCGTCTTGGCTACACCTTC.

This clone was counted a single time. The chain is built from TRBV6-5 and TRBJ2-1; D possibly corresponds to TRBD2 (5 bases). The CDR3 length is 14 residues. Germline CDR1 is MNHEY and CDR2 is SVGAGI. V dropped 0 bases and J dropped 10 bases, with 13 bases sitting between them. CDR3 protein: CASSYSPRVAEQFF. CDR3 nucleotide sequence: TGTGCCAGCAGTTACTCGCCCAGAGTAGCGGAGCAGTTCTTC.

The chain employs TRBV5-8 and TRBJ1-1; 8 bases line up with TRBD1. The CDR3 extends over 15 amino acids. Germline loops: CDR1 SGHTS, CDR2 YDEGEE. J lost 0 bases, V lost 3 bases, and 4 bases had no gene match. The CDR3 DNA sequence: TGTGCCAGCAGCTATACGGACAGGGTGAACACTGAAGCTTTCTTT. It codes for CASSYTDRVNTEAFF.

The gene calls are TRBV28 and TRBJ2-3, with 10 bases fitting TRBD2. Germline CDR1 is MDHEN and CDR2 is SYDVKM. Trimming took 4 bases from V and 1 from J; bases not matched to a gene: 5. There are 16 residues in the CDR3. CDR3 in DNA: TGTGCCAGCAGTTCTTCCGGGACTAGCGGCACAGATACGCAGTATTTT. Translating gives CASSSSGTSGTDTQYF.